This entry is about one TCR beta chain. The antigen remains undetermined. The data belong to a study of cytomegalovirus exposure and HLA in healthy donors. Study in general: As an earlier analysis found, about 200 million T cells yielded approximately 100 million unique TCR beta sequences. Study-wide results and caveats: Across donors, most TCRs were seen rarely, yet some public ones were widespread. Cytomegalovirus association was assigned to 170 or so TCR beta chains.

Primers for the PCR totalled 60 Vbeta and 13 Jbeta. In the source study's methods: In a later analysis, of 80 million or so unique beta chains, about 12 million appeared in at least two donors. TCRdb keeps only in-frame clones here, not all; method: immunoSEQ multiplex PCR. The DNA gave D and trimming, while V, J and clone size come from that table. The sample has about 89,000 clones; about 85% are singletons. V shed 1 base and J shed 2 bases, with 12 bases lying between them. CDR1 LGHNA and CDR2 YNFKEQ come from the germline V gene. CDR3 length: 15 amino acids. Sequencing was done on a sample of PBMCs. The chain has TRBV4-2 and TRBJ2-7; D remains unclear. This clonotype was obtained from a man aged 40-49 years in good health and CMV-seropositive. CDR3 sequence: CASSQGLAITYEQYF. CDR3 DNA sequence: TGTGCCAGCAGCCAAGGACTCGCGATAACCTACGAGCAGTACTTC.